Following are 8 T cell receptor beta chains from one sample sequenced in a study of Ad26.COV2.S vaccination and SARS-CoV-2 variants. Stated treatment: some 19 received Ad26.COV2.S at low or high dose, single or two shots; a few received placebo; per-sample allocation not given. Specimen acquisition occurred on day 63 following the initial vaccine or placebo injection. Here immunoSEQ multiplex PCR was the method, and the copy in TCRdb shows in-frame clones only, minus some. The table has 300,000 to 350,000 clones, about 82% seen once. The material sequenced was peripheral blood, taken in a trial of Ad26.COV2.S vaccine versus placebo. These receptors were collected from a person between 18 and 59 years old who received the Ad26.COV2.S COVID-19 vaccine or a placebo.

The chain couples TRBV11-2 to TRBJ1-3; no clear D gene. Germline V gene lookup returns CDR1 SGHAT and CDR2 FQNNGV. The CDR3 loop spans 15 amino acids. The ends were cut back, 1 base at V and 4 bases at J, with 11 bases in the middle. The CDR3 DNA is TGTGCCAGCAGCTTAGTAGGAGCTACCGGAAACACCATATATTTT. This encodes CASSLVGATGNTIYF.

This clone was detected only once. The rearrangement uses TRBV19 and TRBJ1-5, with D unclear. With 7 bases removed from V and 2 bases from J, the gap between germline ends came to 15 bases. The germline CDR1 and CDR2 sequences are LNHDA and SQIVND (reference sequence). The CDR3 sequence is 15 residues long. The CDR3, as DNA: TGTGCCAGTACCCCGGTCCCCTGGGGCAATCAGCCCCAGCATTTT. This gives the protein CASTPVPWGNQPQHF.

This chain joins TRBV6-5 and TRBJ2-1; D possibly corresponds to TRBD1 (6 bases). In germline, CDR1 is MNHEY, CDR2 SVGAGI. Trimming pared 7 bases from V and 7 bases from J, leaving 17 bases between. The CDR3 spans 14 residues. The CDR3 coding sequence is TGTGCCAGCAACAGACAGGCACCTCGGAATGAGCAGTTCTTC. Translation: CASNRQAPRNEQFF.

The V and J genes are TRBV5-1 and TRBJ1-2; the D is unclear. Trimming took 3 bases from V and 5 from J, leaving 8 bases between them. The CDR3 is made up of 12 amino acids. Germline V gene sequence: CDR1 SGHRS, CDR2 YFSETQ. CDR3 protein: CASSSGDYGYTF. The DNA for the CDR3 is TGCGCCAGCAGCTCTGGGGATTATGGCTACACCTTC.

The CDR3 is CASGGGAEDTQYF. DNA for the CDR3: TGCGCCAGCGGCGGGGGGGCGGAAGATACGCAGTATTTT. The rearrangement joins TRBV5-1 to TRBJ2-3; 9 nucleotides agree with TRBD2. The CDR3 is made up of 13 amino acids. Trimming took 7 bases from V and 5 from J; bases not matched to a gene: 5. Germline loops: CDR1 SGHRS, CDR2 YFSETQ.

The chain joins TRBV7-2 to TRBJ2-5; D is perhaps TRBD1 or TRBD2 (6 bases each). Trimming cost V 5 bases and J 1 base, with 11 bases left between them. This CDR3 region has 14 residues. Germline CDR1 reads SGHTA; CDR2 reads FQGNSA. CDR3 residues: CASSVGGLQETQYF. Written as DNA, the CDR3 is TGTGCCAGCAGCGTCGGGGGCCTCCAAGAGACCCAGTACTTC.

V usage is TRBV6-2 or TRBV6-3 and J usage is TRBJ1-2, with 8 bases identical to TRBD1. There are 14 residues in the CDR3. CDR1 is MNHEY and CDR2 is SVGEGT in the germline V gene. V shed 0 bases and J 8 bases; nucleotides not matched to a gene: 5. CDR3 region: CASSYSGTGRGYTF. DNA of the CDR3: TGTGCCAGCAGTTACTCCGGGACAGGCCGGGGCTACACCTTC.

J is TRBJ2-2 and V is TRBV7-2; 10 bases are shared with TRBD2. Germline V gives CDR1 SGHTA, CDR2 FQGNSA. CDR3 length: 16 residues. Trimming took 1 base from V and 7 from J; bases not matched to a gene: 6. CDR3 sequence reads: CASSLVSGGVSGELFF. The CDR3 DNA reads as TGTGCCAGCAGCTTAGTGAGCGGGGGGGTCAGCGGGGAGCTGTTTTTT.